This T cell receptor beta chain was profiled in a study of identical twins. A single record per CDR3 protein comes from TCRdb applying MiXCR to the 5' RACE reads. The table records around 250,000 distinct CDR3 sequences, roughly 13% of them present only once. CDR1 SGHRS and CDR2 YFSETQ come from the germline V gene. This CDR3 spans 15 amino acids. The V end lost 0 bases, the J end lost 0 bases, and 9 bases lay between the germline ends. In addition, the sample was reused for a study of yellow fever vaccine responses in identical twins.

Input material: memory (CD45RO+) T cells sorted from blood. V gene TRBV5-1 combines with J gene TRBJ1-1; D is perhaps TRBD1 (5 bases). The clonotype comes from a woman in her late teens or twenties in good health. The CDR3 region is CASSLAGSMNTEAFF. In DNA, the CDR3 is TGCGCCAGCAGCTTGGCAGGGAGCATGAACACTGAAGCTTTCTTT.